This record covers a single T cell receptor (beta chain). This clonotype came up many times. Its recognized antigen is unknown. Base qualities are not provided; no much larger clone lies one nucleotide away. This sample was taken from a study of T cells in Graves' hyperthyroidism and ophthalmopathy (dated 2019 in TCRdb). Notes on the research overall: Peripheral blood was collected at initial diagnosis, before any treatment. To identify TCR V-J signatures that set the groups apart, the researchers used a discovery cohort of 95 to 100 patients, made up of fewer than 50 with Graves' ophthalmopathy and some 60 with stable Graves' hyperthyroidism. Whether ophthalmopathy could be predicted prospectively was tested in an independent validation cohort made up of 18 to 20 hyperthyroidism patients plus 17 patients who later progressed to ophthalmopathy. The approximately 97 discovery patients were randomly divided into training and test sets at a 7:3 ratio. Thyroid tissue and blood T-cell repertoires from several Graves' hyperthyroidism patients were also compared in the study. After blood sampling, hyperthyroidism patients were treated with methimazole at a starting dose of 30 mg daily, and ophthalmopathy patients were treated with high-dose intravenous methylprednisolone. The paper reports TCR Vbeta CDR3 sequencing of approximately 140 peripheral blood samples: approximately 41 ophthalmopathy, some 80 hyperthyroidism and around 17 progressor patients.

What the research found in general, with its limitations: Most expanded thyroid clonotypes (frequency above 0.001) were also detected in blood, suggesting blood repertoires may reflect thyroid immune responses. No statistical method was used to fix the sample size in advance, and group allocation was not hidden from the investigators. In cross-validation, a model built on a 13 V-J signature told ophthalmopathy apart from stable hyperthyroidism with just under 90% sensitivity and about 81% specificity, and in testing the same model reached 80%/75%. During validation, the model predicted progression to ophthalmopathy a median of approximately six months ahead of onset, with approximately 71% sensitivity and 72% to 80% specificity.

A patient counted as having stable Graves' hyperthyroidism if no progression to ophthalmopathy occurred over 18 months of follow-up. Hyperthyroidism patients were newly diagnosed, had a disease duration of under 2 months, and were aged 18 to 65 years. Patients with uncontrolled infections, other autoimmune diseases, pregnancy or lactation were excluded. Clinical symptoms, serum thyroxine and TRAb, thyroid ultrasound, and orbital computed tomography formed the basis for the diagnoses. PBMCs were isolated from about 10 ml of fresh peripheral blood by Ficoll-Paque density gradient centrifugation. Total RNA was extracted with Trizol reagent, and quality was checked on an Agilent 2100 Bioanalyzer. Amplification of TCR beta CDR3 regions was carried out from RNA transcripts. The first round of RT-PCR for the TCR CDR3 was performed with the HTBI primer set and the Qiagen OneStep RT-PCR kit. Libraries were constructed in a second round of multiplex PCR, after which size selection and purification were carried out. Libraries were sequenced paired-end with 100 bp reads on an Illumina HiSeq2000. Per the authors' processing: SOAPnuke was used to process the raw data, removing reads that contained adapters or uncalled bases, had a mean Phred below 15, or lacked an exact match to the constant primer or identifier. High-quality paired reads were merged with COPE v1.2.5, and unique nucleotide sequences were defined as clonotypes. MiTCR v1.1 was used to align the clonotypes against IMGT TRBV, TRBD and TRBJ reference segments. The analysis was restricted to V-J combinations with a frequency above 0.0001, which together covered 99% to 99.2% of the repertoires. A TCS score was defined as the ratio of F50 (clonal expansion) to E x V (chaos), with BLOSUM62-based TCRdist applied between CDR3 peptides within each V-J. Welch's t-statistics and random forest reduced roughly 540 V-J features to some 14, which were used in a naive Bayes classifier (R e1071). TCRdb reprocessing: public reads trimmed at Q25 with fastp, clones called with MiXCR, in-frame beta chains kept. Identical CDR3 protein sequences are pooled into one entry, listed with their most common genes and DNA. TCRdb's processing, not the authors', yielded these V and J calls. The sample data list approximately 400,000 distinct CDR3 sequences, and approximately 15% of these were observed just once. 7.7% of the sample goes to the ten largest clones.

Trimming removed 5 bases from V and 0 bases from J, leaving 16 bases between the germline ends. Reading from cysteine to phenylalanine, the CDR3 counts 17 amino acids. The only DNA kept is the CDR3, 51 bases in frame from the first base. CDR1 and CDR2, looked up from the germline V gene, are KGHDR and SFDVKD. The sequenced material came from blood. The chain is made from TRBV24-1 and TRBJ2-1, with the identity of the D gene unclear. The sequence was collected from a woman under 30 with Graves' hyperthyroidism. This receptor has the CDR3 CATSGFTITSSYNEQFF. The sequenced DNA: TGTGCCACCAGTGGCTTCACAATCACCTCCTCCTACAATGAGCAGTTCTTC.